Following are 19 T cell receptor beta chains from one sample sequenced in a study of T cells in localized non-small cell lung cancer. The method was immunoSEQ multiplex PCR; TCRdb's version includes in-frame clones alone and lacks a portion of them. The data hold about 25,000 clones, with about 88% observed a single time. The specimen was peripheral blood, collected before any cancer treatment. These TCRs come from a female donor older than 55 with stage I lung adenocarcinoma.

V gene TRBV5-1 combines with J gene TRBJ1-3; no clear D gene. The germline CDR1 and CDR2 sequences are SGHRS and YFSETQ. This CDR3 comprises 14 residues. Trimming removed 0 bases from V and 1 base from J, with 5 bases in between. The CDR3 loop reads CASSLEPSGNTIYF. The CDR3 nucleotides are TGCGCCAGCAGCTTGGAACCGTCTGGAAACACCATATATTTT.

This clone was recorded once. The CDR3 here is CSVEAHRGDGYTF. The CDR3 region has the DNA TGCAGCGTTGAAGCTCACAGGGGGGATGGCTACACCTTC. The rearrangement uses TRBV29-1 and TRBJ1-2; 8 bases are a match to TRBD1. This CDR3 region has 13 residues. V gave up 1 base and J gave up 6 bases; unmatched junction bases: 4. Germline CDR1 reads SQVTM; CDR2 reads ANQGSEA.

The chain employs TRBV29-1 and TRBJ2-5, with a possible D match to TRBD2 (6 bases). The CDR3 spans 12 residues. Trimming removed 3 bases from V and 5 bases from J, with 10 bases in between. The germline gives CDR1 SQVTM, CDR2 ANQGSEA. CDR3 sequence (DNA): TGCAGCGTTGAGCGGGGTGGGGAGACCCAGTACTTC. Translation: CSVERGGETQYF. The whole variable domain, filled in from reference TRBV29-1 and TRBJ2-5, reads SAVISQKPSRDICQRGTSLTIQCQVDSQVTMMFWYRQQPGQSLTLIATANQGSEATYESGFVIDKFPISRPNLTFSTLTVSNMSPEDSSIYLCSVERGGETQYFGPGTRLLVL.

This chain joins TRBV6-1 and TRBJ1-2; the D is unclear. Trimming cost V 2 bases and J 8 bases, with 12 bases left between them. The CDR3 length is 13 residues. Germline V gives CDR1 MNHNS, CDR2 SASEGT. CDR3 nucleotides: TGTGCCAGCAGTGAAAACAGCCCGGGGGGCTACACCTTC. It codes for CASSENSPGGYTF.

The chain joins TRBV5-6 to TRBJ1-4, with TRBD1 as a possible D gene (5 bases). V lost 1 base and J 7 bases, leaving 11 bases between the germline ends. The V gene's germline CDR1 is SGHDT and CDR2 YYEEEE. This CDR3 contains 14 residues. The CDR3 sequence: CASSLFGDGEKLFF. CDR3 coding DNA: TGTGCCAGCAGCTTGTTCGGGGACGGTGAAAAACTGTTTTTT.

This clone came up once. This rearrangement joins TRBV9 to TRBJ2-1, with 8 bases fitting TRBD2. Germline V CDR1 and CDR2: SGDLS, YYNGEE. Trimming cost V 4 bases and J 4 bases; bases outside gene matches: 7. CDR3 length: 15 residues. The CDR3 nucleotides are TGTGCCAGCAGCCCCCGGTTAGCGGGATACAATGAGCAGTTCTTC. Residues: CASSPRLAGYNEQFF.

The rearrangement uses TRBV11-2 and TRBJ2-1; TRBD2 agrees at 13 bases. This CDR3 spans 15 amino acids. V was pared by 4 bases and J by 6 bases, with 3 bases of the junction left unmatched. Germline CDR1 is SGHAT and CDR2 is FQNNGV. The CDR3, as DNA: TGTGCCAGCAGCTCGACTAGCGGGAGGAGCAATGAGCAGTTCTTC. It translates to CASSSTSGRSNEQFF.

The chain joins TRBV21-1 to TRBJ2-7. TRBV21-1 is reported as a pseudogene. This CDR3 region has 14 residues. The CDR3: CASNPFPCSYEQYF. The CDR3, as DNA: TGTGCCAGCAACCCTTTCCCCTGCTCCTACGAGCAGTACTTC.

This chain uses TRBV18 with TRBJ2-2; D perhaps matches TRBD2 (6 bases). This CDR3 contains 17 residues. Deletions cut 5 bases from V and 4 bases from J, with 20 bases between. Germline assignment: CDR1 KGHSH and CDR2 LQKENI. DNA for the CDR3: TGTGCCAGCTCAGACGACAAACGGGGGACGGGCACCGGGGAGCTGTTTTTT. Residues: CASSDDKRGTGTGELFF.

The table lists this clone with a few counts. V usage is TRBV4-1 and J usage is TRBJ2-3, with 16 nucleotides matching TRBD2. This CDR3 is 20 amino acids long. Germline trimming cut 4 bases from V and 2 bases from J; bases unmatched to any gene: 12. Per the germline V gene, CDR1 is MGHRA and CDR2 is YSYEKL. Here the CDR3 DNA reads TGCGCCAGCAGCCCGATGGGACTAGCGGGGGGGCCAGGAACCACAGATACGCAGTATTTT. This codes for CASSPMGLAGGPGTTDTQYF.

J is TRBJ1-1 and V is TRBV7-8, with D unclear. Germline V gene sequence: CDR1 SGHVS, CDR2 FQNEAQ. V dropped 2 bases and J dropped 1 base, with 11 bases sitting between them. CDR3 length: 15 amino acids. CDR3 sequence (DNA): TGTGCCAGCAGCTTAAGTAAGGGTTCGAACACTGAAGCTTTCTTT. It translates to CASSLSKGSNTEAFF.

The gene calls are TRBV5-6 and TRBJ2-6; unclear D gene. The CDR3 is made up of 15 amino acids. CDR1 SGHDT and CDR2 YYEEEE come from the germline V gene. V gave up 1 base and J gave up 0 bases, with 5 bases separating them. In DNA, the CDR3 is TGTGCCAGCAGCTTGAGGAGCTCTGGGGCCAACGTCCTGACTTTC. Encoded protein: CASSLRSSGANVLTF. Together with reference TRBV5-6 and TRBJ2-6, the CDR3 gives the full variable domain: DAGVTQSPTHLIKTRGQQVTLRCSPKSGHDTVSWYQQALGQGPQFIFQYYEEEERQRGNFPDRFSGHQFPNYSSELNVNALLLGDSALYLCASSLRSSGANVLTFGAGSRLTVL.

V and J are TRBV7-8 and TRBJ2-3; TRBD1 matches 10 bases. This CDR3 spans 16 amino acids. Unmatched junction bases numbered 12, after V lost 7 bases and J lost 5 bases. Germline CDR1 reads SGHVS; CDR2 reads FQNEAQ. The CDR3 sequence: CASTERRDRGLDTQYF. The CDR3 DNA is TGTGCCAGCACCGAAAGGCGAGACAGGGGGCTAGATACGCAGTATTTT.

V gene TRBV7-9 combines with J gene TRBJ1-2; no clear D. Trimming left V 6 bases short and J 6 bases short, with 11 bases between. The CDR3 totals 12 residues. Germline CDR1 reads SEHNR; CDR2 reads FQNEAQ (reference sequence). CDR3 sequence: CASSWGPNGYTF. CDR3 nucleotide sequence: TGTGCCAGCAGTTGGGGTCCGAATGGCTACACCTTC. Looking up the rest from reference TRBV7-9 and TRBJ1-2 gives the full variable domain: DTGVSQNPRHKITKRGQNVTFRCDPISEHNRLYWYRQTLGQGPEFLTYFQNEAQLEKSRLLSDRFSAERPKGSFSTLEIQRTEQGDSAMYLCASSWGPNGYTFGSGTRLTVV.

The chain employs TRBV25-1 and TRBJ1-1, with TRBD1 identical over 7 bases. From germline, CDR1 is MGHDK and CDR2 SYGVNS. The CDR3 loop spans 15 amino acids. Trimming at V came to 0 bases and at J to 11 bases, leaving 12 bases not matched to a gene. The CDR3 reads CASSEYGGGGSGAFF. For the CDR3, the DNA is TGTGCCAGCAGTGAATATGGCGGAGGGGGCTCGGGGGCTTTCTTT.

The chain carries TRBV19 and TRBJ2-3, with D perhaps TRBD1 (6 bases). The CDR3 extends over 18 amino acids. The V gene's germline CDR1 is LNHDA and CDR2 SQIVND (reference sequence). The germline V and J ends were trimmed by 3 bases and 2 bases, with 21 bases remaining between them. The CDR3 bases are TGTGCCAGTAGTATCCTAAAGAAGCAGGGGAAAAACACAGATACGCAGTATTTT. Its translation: CASSILKKQGKNTDTQYF.

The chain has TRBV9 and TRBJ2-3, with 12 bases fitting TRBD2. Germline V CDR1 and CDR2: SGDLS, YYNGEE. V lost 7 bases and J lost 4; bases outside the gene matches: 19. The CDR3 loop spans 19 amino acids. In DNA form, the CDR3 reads TGTGCCAGCTCACCGACTAGCGGGGGCACGGGAGGGCGGCCAGATACGCAGTATTTT. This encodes CASSPTSGGTGGRPDTQYF.

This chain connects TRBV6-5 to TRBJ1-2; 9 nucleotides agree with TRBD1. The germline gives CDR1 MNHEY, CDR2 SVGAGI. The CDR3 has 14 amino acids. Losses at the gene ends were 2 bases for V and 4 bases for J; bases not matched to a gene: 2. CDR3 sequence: CASSYRGQGYGYTF. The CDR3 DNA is TGTGCCAGCAGTTACCGGGGACAGGGCTATGGCTACACCTTC.

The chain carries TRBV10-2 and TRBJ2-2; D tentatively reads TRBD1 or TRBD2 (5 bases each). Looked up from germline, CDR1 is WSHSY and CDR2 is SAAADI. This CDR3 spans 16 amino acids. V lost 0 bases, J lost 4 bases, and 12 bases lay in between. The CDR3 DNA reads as TGCGCCAGCAGTGAGTCCCCCAGGGCGGGCACCGGGGAGCTGTTTTTT. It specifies CASSESPRAGTGELFF.